The source of this TCR beta chain is a study of identical twins' blood T cells. Study as a whole: About 50 million reads came from around twelve libraries, six alpha, six beta. General study findings and limits: Shared CDR3 clonotype counts tracked mainly the product of cloneset sizes.

The CDR3 spans 14 residues. The ends were cut back, 5 bases at V and 2 bases at J, with 16 bases in the middle. Germline lookup yields CDR1 DFQATT and CDR2 SNEGSKA (reference sequence). The three twin pairs were reared together, likely meeting the same infections. This clonotype was picked up a small number of times. Its antigen remains unidentified. One entry per CDR3 protein, called by TCRdb with MiXCR from the 5' RACE reads. The sample includes a few hundred thousand distinct CDR3 sequences, about 28% seen only once; the top ten take about 6%. Sample: PBMCs. The rearrangement uses TRBV20-1 and TRBJ2-7, with D possibly being TRBD2 (6 bases). This sequence was found in a woman between 18 and 55 years old in good health. The DNA of the CDR3 is TGCAGTGCTCGCTATCCGGGACTTACCTACGAGCAGTACTTC. It is translated as CSARYPGLTYEQYF.